This T cell receptor (beta chain) was identified during a study of molecular identifiers for immune sequencing clone quantification (dated by TCRdb to 2016 to 2019). Broadly, across the study: For a replicate experiment, RNA from roughly 20,000 or 100,000 naive CD8 T cells was divided into five aliquots, and four of the five aliquots were sequenced. The study was a methods study using CD8 T cells to benchmark molecular-identifier clustering-based TCR repertoire sequencing (MIDCIRS) and TCR RNA copy counting.

Based on the germline V gene, the CDR1 and CDR2 sequences are SGHRS and YFSETQ. Germline trimming: 4 bases from V, 3 bases from J; junction bases outside gene matches: 4. Reading from cysteine to phenylalanine, the CDR3 counts 14 amino acids. Solely the CDR3 DNA is kept, with 42 bases framed from the first base. Receptor amplification or capture employed PCR. TCRdb shows the sequencer as Illumina HiSeq 4000. Preparation of bulk TCR libraries followed a previously described approach, with the TCR primers listed in Table S5. Purification of total RNA was performed with the Qiagen AllPrep DNA/RNA kit. Before analysis, reads from multiple sequencing runs of one library were combined. On the study's bioinformatics: Reads were retained only if an exact TCR constant sequence was present, and the retained reads were trimmed to 150 nt and grouped according to their 12-nt molecular barcodes. Reads within each barcode group were sub-clustered using a 15% Levenshtein threshold, and quality-weighted consensus sequences were constructed for each RNA molecule. Non-functional sequences were excluded, and lower-count sequences lying one edit away from another sequence were also excluded. Based on fitting two negative binomial distributions, any barcode sub-cluster with under 20% of the maximum read count was discarded. TCRdb's own reprocessing of the public reads used fastp at Q25 and MiXCR and kept productive beta chains. A single entry per CDR3 protein holds the most common genes and DNA from its merged rows. V and J calls and clone size were set by TCRdb, not the authors. The sample table contains over 600,000 distinct CDR3 sequences; only one count was recorded for approximately 20% of them. Roughly 0.83% of the sample lies in the top ten.

Overall results and qualifications from the work: Modeling estimated 2.5 to 3.5 recovered TCR RNA copies per cell, compared with approximately 10 by digital PCR, which implies 30% to 35% capture efficiency. When barcode sub-clustering was not used, chimeric consensus sequences inflated TCR diversity, with chimeras reaching as high as 47%. Highly expanded clone sizes could be underestimated if identical TCR molecules share a barcode. Even against a background of around 950,000 naive CD8 T cells, spiked-in Jurkat TCR RNA amounting to a single cell's worth was reported to be detectable. In CMV-specific effector cells, clones with more than 20 RNA copies accounted for over 99% of molecules, whereas in naive cells such clones accounted for under 1%. The naive libraries included spiked-in Jurkat TCR RNA (roughly nine copies' worth), and this Jurkat TCR RNA is not part of the donor repertoire.

Libraries of naive CD8 T cells were built from approximately 20,000 to 1,000,000 sorted cells, with 10%, 30% or 50% of the purified RNA used. Naive CD8 T cells were FACS-sorted as CD8+CD4-CCR7+CD45RA+ on a BD FACSAria II into RLT Plus buffer. To test detection sensitivity, Jurkat RNA equivalent to about ten TCR copies was spiked into samples of roughly 18,000-1,100,000 naive CD8 T cells. CD8 T cells were enriched using RosetteSep CD8+ T Cell Enrichment Cocktail and Ficoll-Paque, and the enriched cells then underwent ACK red cell lysis. This clonotype was observed many times. Its cognate antigen has yet to be identified. One base away there is no much larger clone; base qualities are not given.

The specimen sequenced was naive CD8+ T cells from blood, with Jurkat cell RNA spiked in. The cell subset or site label on this specimen signifies: FACS-sorted CD8+CD4-CCR7+CD45RA+ naive T cells. The receptor chain draws on TRBV5-1 and TRBJ2-7, with 10 bases aligning to TRBD1. This clonotype was sampled from a human donor in good health. Some libraries in this study had Jurkat cell RNA spiked in. In nucleotides, the sequence is TGCGCCAGCAGCCCGGGACAGGGGCTCTACGAGCAGTACTTC. Translation gives CASSPGQGLYEQYF.